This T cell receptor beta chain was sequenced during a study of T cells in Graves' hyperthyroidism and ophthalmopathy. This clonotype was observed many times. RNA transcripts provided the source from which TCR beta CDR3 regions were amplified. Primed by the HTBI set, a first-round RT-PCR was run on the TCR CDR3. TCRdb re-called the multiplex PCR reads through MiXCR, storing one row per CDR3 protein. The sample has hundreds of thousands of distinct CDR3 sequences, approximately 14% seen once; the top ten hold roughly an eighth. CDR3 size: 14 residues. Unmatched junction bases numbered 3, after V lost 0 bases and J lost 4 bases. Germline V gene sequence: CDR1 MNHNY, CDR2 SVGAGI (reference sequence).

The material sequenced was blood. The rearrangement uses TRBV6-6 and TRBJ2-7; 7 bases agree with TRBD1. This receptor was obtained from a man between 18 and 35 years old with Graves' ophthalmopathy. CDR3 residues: CASSYSGQRYEQYF. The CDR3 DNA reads TGTGCCAGCAGTTACTCGGGACAGCGTTACGAGCAGTACTTC.